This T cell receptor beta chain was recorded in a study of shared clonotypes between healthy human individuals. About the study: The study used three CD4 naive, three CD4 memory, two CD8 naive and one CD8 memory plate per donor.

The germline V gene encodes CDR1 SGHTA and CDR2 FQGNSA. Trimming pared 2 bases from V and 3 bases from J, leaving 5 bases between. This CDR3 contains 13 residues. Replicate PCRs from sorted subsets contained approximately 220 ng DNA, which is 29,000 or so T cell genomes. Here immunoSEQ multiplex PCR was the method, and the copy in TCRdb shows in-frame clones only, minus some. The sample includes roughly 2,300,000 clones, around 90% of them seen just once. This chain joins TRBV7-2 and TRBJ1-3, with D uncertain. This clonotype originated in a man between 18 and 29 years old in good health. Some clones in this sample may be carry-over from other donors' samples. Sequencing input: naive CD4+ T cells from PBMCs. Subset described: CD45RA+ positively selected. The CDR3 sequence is CASSLFFGNTIYF. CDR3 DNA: TGTGCCAGCAGCTTATTCTTTGGAAACACCATATATTTT.